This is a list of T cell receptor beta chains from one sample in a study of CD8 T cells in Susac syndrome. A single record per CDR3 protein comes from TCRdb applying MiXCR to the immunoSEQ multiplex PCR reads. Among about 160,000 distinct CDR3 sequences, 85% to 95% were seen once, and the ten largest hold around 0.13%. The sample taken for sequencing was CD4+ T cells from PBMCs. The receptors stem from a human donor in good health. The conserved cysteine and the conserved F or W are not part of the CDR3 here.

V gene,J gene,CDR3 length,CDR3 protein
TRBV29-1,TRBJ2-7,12,SVGRDTVSYEQY
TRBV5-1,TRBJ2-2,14,ASSVYHRSGTGELF
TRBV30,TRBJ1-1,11,AWSLQGNTEAF
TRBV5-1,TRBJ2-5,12,ASNRVAGRETQY
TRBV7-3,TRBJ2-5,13,ASSLGTGGTETQY
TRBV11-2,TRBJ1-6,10,ASSASQSPLH
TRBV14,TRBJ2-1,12,ASSLAGYYNEQF
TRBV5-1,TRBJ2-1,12,ASSFRSGGSEQF
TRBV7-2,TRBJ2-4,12,ASTTGTGVNIQY
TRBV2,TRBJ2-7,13,ASSLGTGRLYEQY
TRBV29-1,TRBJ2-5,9,SVDGQPTQY
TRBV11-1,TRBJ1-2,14,ASSLQSGQGMLGYT
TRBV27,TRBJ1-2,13,ASSLARQGFYGYT
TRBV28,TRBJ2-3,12,ASSPLGWEDTQY
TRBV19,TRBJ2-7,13,ASSRSSGVAREQY
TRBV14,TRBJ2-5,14,ASSQDGTPIQETQY
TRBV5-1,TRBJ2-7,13,ASSASGTRSYEQY
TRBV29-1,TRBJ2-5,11,SVGTSREETQY